These T cell receptor beta chains were read from a single sample in a study of CD8 T cells in Susac syndrome. TCRdb reprocessed the immunoSEQ multiplex PCR reads with MiXCR, giving one entry per CDR3 protein. The data show 130,000 or so distinct CDR3 sequences, with roughly 80% seen just once and around 0.5% held by the top ten. The sample comprised CD8+ T cells from PBMCs. The receptors come from a human donor with multiple sclerosis. Each CDR3 is given with its conserved first and last residue. Fields, in order: J gene, V gene, clone size, D gene, CDR3 protein, CDR3 DNA. The D gene is left open where the match is weak. Clone size is not always given. Where it is, it says once, few, many or a class for expanded clones.

J: TRBJ2-6
V: TRBV29-1
size: -
D: -
CDR3: CSVAGDPSGANVLTF
DNA: TGCAGCGTTGCAGGGGACCCCTCTGGGGCCAACGTCCTGACTTTC

J: TRBJ2-7
V: TRBV12-3/TRBV12-4
size: -
D: TRBD1
CDR3: CASSPAPTGVYEQYF
DNA: TGTGCCAGCAGTCCAGCCCCGACAGGGGTCTACGAGCAGTACTTC

J: TRBJ2-5
V: TRBV3-1
size: -
D: -
CDR3: CASSQIRVALETQYF
DNA: TGTGCCAGCAGCCAAATCAGGGTAGCCCTAGAGACCCAGTACTTC

J: TRBJ2-1
V: TRBV13
size: -
D: TRBD1
CDR3: CASSLGAGTGVIEQFF
DNA: TGTGCCAGCAGCTTGGGCGCCGGGACAGGGGTGATTGAGCAGTTCTTC

J: TRBJ2-3
V: TRBV19
size: -
D: -
CDR3: CASSYRTTDTQYF
DNA: TGTGCCAGCTCGTATAGGACCACAGATACGCAGTATTTT

J: TRBJ1-1
V: TRBV5-5
size: -
D: TRBD1
CDR3: CASSGTGMNTEAFF
DNA: TGTGCCAGCAGCGGGACAGGGATGAACACTGAAGCTTTCTTT

J: TRBJ1-5
V: TRBV24-1
size: few
D: TRBD1
CDR3: CAPSTGEDQPQHF
DNA: TGTGCCCCCTCGACAGGGGAGGATCAGCCCCAGCATTTT

J: TRBJ2-2
V: TRBV4-1
size: few
D: TRBD2
CDR3: CASSQLSGVGGELFF
DNA: TGCGCCAGCAGCCAACTTAGCGGGGTGGGCGGGGAGCTGTTTTTT

J: TRBJ1-1
V: TRBV4-1
size: -
D: -
CDR3: CASSQEGTPMAYTEAFF
DNA: TGCGCCAGCAGCCAAGAAGGGACCCCTATGGCCTACACTGAAGCTTTCTTT

J: TRBJ1-6
V: TRBV5-6
size: few
D: -
CDR3: CASLGPHSPLHF
DNA: TGTGCCAGCCTCGGCCCTCATTCACCCCTCCACTTT

J: TRBJ2-4
V: TRBV15
size: -
D: -
CDR3: CATSPFRAGRRRAKNIQYF
DNA: TGTGCCACCAGCCCTTTCAGGGCGGGACGGCGGAGGGCCAAAAACATTCAGTACTTC

J: TRBJ2-2
V: TRBV3-1
size: -
D: -
CDR3: CASSQDWTGELFF
DNA: TGTGCCAGCAGCCAAGATTGGACCGGGGAGCTGTTTTTT

J: TRBJ2-3
V: TRBV28
size: -
D: TRBD2
CDR3: CASLWGSGSSPDTQYF
DNA: TGTGCCAGCCTTTGGGGTAGCGGGAGTAGCCCAGATACGCAGTATTTT

J: TRBJ2-2
V: TRBV20-1
size: -
D: -
CDR3: CSARGSGELFF
DNA: TGCAGTGCTAGGGGTTCCGGGGAGCTGTTTTTT

J: TRBJ2-1
V: TRBV9
size: -
D: -
CDR3: CASSEADNEQFF
DNA: TGTGCCAGCAGCGAGGCGGACAATGAGCAGTTCTTC

J: TRBJ2-1
V: TRBV19
size: -
D: -
CDR3: CASSPWTAHNEQFF
DNA: TGTGCCAGTAGTCCTTGGACAGCCCACAATGAGCAGTTCTTC

J: TRBJ2-1
V: TRBV19
size: -
D: TRBD2
CDR3: CASIQRSSGSNEQFF
DNA: TGTGCCAGTATCCAACGGAGTAGCGGGAGCAATGAGCAGTTCTTC

J: TRBJ2-3
V: TRBV12-3/TRBV12-4
size: -
D: TRBD1
CDR3: CASSATGGRGTDTQYF
DNA: TGTGCCAGCAGCGCGACAGGGGGTCGGGGCACAGATACGCAGTATTTT

J: TRBJ2-5
V: TRBV4-3
size: -
D: -
CDR3: CASSQSFRASYQETQYF
DNA: TGCGCCAGCAGCCAATCCTTTCGGGCCAGTTACCAAGAGACCCAGTACTTC

J: TRBJ1-2
V: TRBV30
size: once
D: -
CDR3: CAFQGTGHYGYTF
DNA: TGTGCGTTCCAGGGGACGGGGCACTATGGCTACACCTTC

J: TRBJ2-2
V: TRBV3-1
size: few
D: TRBD1
CDR3: CASSQLELPGQTNTGELFF
DNA: TGTGCCAGCAGCCAGTTGGAACTACCGGGACAGACGAACACCGGGGAGCTGTTTTTT

J: TRBJ1-5
V: TRBV6-1
size: -
D: TRBD1
CDR3: CASSDPDRVNQPQHF
DNA: TGTGCCAGCAGTGACCCCGACAGGGTCAATCAGCCCCAGCATTTT

J: TRBJ2-5
V: TRBV5-4
size: once
D: -
CDR3: CASSLQGGGPQETQYF
DNA: TGTGCCAGCAGCTTACAGGGAGGGGGACCCCAAGAGACCCAGTACTTC

J: TRBJ2-3
V: TRBV19
size: -
D: -
CDR3: CASSWQDEDTDTQYF
DNA: TGTGCCAGTAGTTGGCAGGACGAAGACACAGATACGCAGTATTTT

J: TRBJ2-7
V: TRBV12-5
size: -
D: -
CDR3: CASGPNSVPLGNEQYF
DNA: TGTGCTAGTGGTCCCAACAGTGTGCCCCTCGGGAACGAGCAGTACTTC

J: TRBJ1-2
V: TRBV10-3
size: -
D: -
CDR3: CAISESFGVNYGYTF
DNA: TGTGCCATCAGTGAGTCTTTTGGGGTCAACTATGGCTACACCTTC

J: TRBJ1-1
V: TRBV9
size: -
D: -
CDR3: CASSALQGSEAFF
DNA: TGTGCCAGCAGCGCACTTCAGGGCTCTGAAGCTTTCTTT

J: TRBJ1-3
V: TRBV4-1
size: -
D: -
CDR3: CASSQAGTPDDTIYF
DNA: TGCGCCAGCAGCCAAGCCGGGACACCAGACGACACCATATATTTT

J: TRBJ1-1
V: TRBV11-1
size: -
D: -
CDR3: CASSLRSGRTEAFF
DNA: TGTGCCAGCAGCTTAAGGTCAGGGAGAACTGAAGCTTTCTTT

J: TRBJ1-1
V: TRBV25-1
size: -
D: TRBD1
CDR3: CASSERDSREYTEAFF
DNA: TGTGCCAGCAGTGAAAGGGACAGTCGGGAGTACACTGAAGCTTTCTTT

J: TRBJ1-5
V: TRBV5-6
size: -
D: -
CDR3: CASSPARGGQPQHF
DNA: TGTGCCAGCAGCCCCGCTCGGGGCGGCCAGCCCCAGCATTTT

J: TRBJ2-4
V: TRBV7-9
size: -
D: -
CDR3: CASSLPGLQIQYF
DNA: TGTGCCAGCAGCTTACCAGGACTCCAGATTCAGTACTTC

J: TRBJ2-1
V: TRBV19
size: -
D: TRBD1
CDR3: CASSIARDRGPYNEQFF
DNA: TGTGCCAGTAGTATAGCCCGAGACAGGGGCCCCTACAATGAGCAGTTCTTC

J: TRBJ1-1
V: TRBV5-1
size: -
D: -
CDR3: CASSLAIMNTEAFF
DNA: TGCGCCAGCAGCTTGGCCATCATGAACACTGAAGCTTTCTTT

J: TRBJ1-2
V: TRBV9
size: -
D: -
CDR3: CASSVENAPGTSYSYGYTF
DNA: TGTGCCAGCAGCGTAGAAAACGCTCCCGGGACATCGTATTCCTATGGCTACACCTTC

J: TRBJ1-1
V: TRBV30
size: -
D: -
CDR3: CAWSVRWQLEGTEAFF
DNA: TGTGCCTGGAGTGTTAGATGGCAGCTCGAAGGCACTGAAGCTTTCTTT

J: TRBJ1-2
V: TRBV25-1
size: -
D: -
CDR3: CASSDGYYGYTF
DNA: TGTGCCAGCAGTGATGGGTACTATGGCTACACCTTC

J: TRBJ1-1
V: TRBV6-1
size: -
D: TRBD1
CDR3: CASSEALGQGNTEAFF
DNA: TGTGCCAGCAGTGAAGCCCTCGGACAGGGGAACACTGAAGCTTTCTTT

J: TRBJ2-2
V: TRBV24-1
size: -
D: -
CDR3: CATSDLLSGELFF
DNA: TGTGCCACCAGTGATTTGCTTTCCGGGGAGCTGTTTTTT

J: TRBJ1-6
V: TRBV27
size: -
D: TRBD1
CDR3: CASTLFRGQNSPLHF
DNA: TGTGCCAGCACCCTCTTCAGGGGGCAGAATTCACCCCTCCACTTT

J: TRBJ1-1
V: TRBV27
size: once
D: TRBD1
CDR3: CASSLGAATGGREAFF
DNA: TGTGCCAGCAGTTTAGGGGCAGCGACAGGGGGCAGGGAAGCTTTCTTT

J: TRBJ2-3
V: TRBV30
size: once
D: TRBD2
CDR3: CAWSAGGPDTQYF
DNA: TGTGCCTGGAGCGCGGGGGGGCCAGATACGCAGTATTTT

J: TRBJ2-5
V: TRBV11-2
size: once
D: -
CDR3: CASRPTRGQGPQETQYF
DNA: TGTGCCAGCCGACCTACCCGGGGGCAGGGGCCCCAAGAGACCCAGTACTTC

J: TRBJ2-5
V: TRBV27
size: once
D: -
CDR3: CASSYRTIGTQYF
DNA: TGTGCCAGCAGTTATAGGACTATTGGGACCCAGTACTTC

J: TRBJ2-1
V: TRBV12-3/TRBV12-4
size: -
D: -
CDR3: CASSLLTRHEQFF
DNA: TGTGCCAGCAGTTTACTCACTCGGCATGAGCAGTTCTTC

J: TRBJ1-2
V: TRBV2
size: once
D: TRBD1
CDR3: CASSGGQGANYGYTF
DNA: TGTGCCAGCAGTGGCGGACAGGGTGCCAACTATGGCTACACCTTC

J: TRBJ2-7
V: TRBV5-1
size: few
D: -
CDR3: CASSFLFAGPTDEQYF
DNA: TGCGCCAGCAGCTTCCTTTTCGCGGGACCCACCGACGAGCAGTACTTC

J: TRBJ2-2
V: TRBV6-5
size: -
D: -
CDR3: CATGLVDTGELFF
DNA: TGTGCCACTGGCCTAGTCGATACCGGGGAGCTGTTTTTT

J: TRBJ2-5
V: TRBV7-9
size: once
D: -
CDR3: CASSLTLGFQETQYF
DNA: TGTGCCAGCAGCTTGACCCTAGGGTTCCAAGAGACCCAGTACTTC

J: TRBJ2-3
V: TRBV11-2
size: once
D: -
CDR3: CASSLMAGSGLDTQYF
DNA: TGTGCCAGCAGCTTAATGGCGGGGAGTGGGTTGGATACGCAGTATTTT

J: TRBJ2-1
V: TRBV27
size: once
D: TRBD2
CDR3: CASSLREGLNEQFF
DNA: TGTGCCAGCAGTTTACGGGAGGGCCTTAATGAGCAGTTCTTC

J: TRBJ2-1
V: TRBV5-1
size: -
D: -
CDR3: CASSFTGGGNNEQFF
DNA: TGCGCCAGCAGCTTTACAGGAGGAGGGAACAATGAGCAGTTCTTC

J: TRBJ1-1
V: TRBV19
size: -
D: -
CDR3: CASSTTGVNTEAFF
DNA: TGTGCCAGTAGTACCACGGGGGTGAACACTGAAGCTTTCTTT

J: TRBJ1-2
V: TRBV27
size: -
D: -
CDR3: CASSSRGGWGYTF
DNA: TGTGCCAGCAGTTCTAGGGGGGGCTGGGGCTACACCTTC

J: TRBJ1-2
V: TRBV5-6
size: -
D: -
CDR3: CASSLETANYGYTF
DNA: TGTGCCAGCAGCTTGGAGACGGCAAACTATGGCTACACCTTC